Listed here are 30 T cell receptor beta chains from one sample, sequenced in a study of patients and donors after allogeneic stem cell transplantation. A single record per CDR3 protein comes from TCRdb applying MiXCR to the RT-PCR reads. The data contain about a million distinct CDR3 sequences, around 17% of them singletons. The sequenced sample was blood, either unsorted or a sorted T cell fraction (not recorded which). The receptors shown here come from a human donor who was either an allogeneic HSCT recipient or a stem cell or donor lymphocyte infusion donor (not recorded which). It is not recorded whose cells these are; they may come from a transplant donor.

There are many counts of this clonotype. The chain recombines TRBV5-1 with TRBJ2-3, with 8 bases lining up with TRBD1. The germline V gene encodes CDR1 SGHRS and CDR2 YFSETQ. The CDR3 is made up of 15 amino acids. The junction had 3 bases not matched to a gene; V was cut back by 0 bases and J by 3 bases. DNA for the CDR3: TGCGCCAGCAGCTTGGGGCAGGGGGCAACAGATACGCAGTATTTT. This codes for CASSLGQGATDTQYF.

This clonotype was found a few times. The rearrangement links TRBV12-3 or TRBV12-4 to TRBJ2-2, with unresolved D. Trimming removed 5 bases at V and 3 bases at J, with 10 bases between. The CDR3 length is 14 residues. Written as DNA, the CDR3 is TGTGCCAGCAGTGCCCGGGTCGACACCGGGGAGCTGTTTTTT. It is translated as CASSARVDTGELFF.

This clonotype occurred a few times. This CDR3 is CASSLGLRDFGNTIYF. CDR3 bases: TGTGCCAGCAGCTTAGGACTCAGGGACTTTGGAAACACCATATATTTT. V gene TRBV7-8 combines with J gene TRBJ1-3, with D possibly being TRBD1 (5 bases). There are 16 residues in the CDR3. Germline assignment: CDR1 SGHVS and CDR2 FQNEAQ. Trimming pared 1 base from V and 3 bases from J, leaving 13 bases between.

The gene calls are TRBV30 and TRBJ2-7, with D perhaps TRBD2 (5 bases). Germline values: CDR1 GTSNPN, CDR2 SVGIG (reference sequence). The CDR3 extends over 13 amino acids. Trimming took 2 bases from V and 3 from J, leaving 11 bases between them. The CDR3 nucleotides are TGTGCCTGGAGTCCGGAGGTCAACTACGAGCAGTACTTC. It specifies CAWSPEVNYEQYF.

The sample holds a few counts of this clonotype. The CDR3 nucleotides read TGTGCCAGCAGTTTTGGCAGGGGGACTGAAGCTTTCTTT. This codes for CASSFGRGTEAFF. The V and J genes are TRBV12-3 or TRBV12-4 and TRBJ1-1, with 7 nucleotides matching TRBD1. The CDR3 extends over 13 amino acids. The ends lost 3 bases at V and 5 bases at J; junction bases unmatched: 3.

This clonotype was seen more than once but under ten times. The chain carries TRBV9 and TRBJ1-6, with 7 bases aligning to TRBD1. The trim removed 4 bases at V and 0 bases at J, leaving 10 bases unmatched. CDR3 size: 18 residues. Germline V gene lookup returns CDR1 SGDLS and CDR2 YYNGEE. The CDR3 sequence: CASSPGDREDSYNSPLHF. The CDR3 DNA reads TGTGCCAGCAGCCCTGGGGACAGAGAAGACTCCTATAATTCACCCCTCCACTTT.

The rearrangement links TRBV20-1 to TRBJ2-5; TRBD2 aligns across 10 bases. Germline V gene lookup returns CDR1 DFQATT and CDR2 SNEGSKA (reference sequence). Losses at the gene ends were 6 bases for V and 0 bases for J; bases not matched to a gene: 4. The CDR3 has 14 residues. The CDR3 loop reads CSAQLAGYQETQYF. CDR3 DNA sequence: TGCAGTGCACAACTAGCGGGGTACCAAGAGACCCAGTACTTC.

This clonotype occurred many times. This chain joins TRBV10-3 and TRBJ1-4, with 7 bases matching TRBD1. The CDR3 is 15 amino acids. Germline assignment: CDR1 ENHRY and CDR2 SYGVKD. The V and J ends lost 4 bases and 0 bases, in that order; junction bases with no gene match: 2. CDR3 loop: CAISGGQATNEKLFF. The CDR3 DNA reads as TGTGCCATCAGTGGCGGACAGGCAACTAATGAAAAACTGTTTTTT.

The gene calls are TRBV20-1 and TRBJ2-3; 7 nucleotides align to TRBD2. V shed 5 bases and J 2 bases; nucleotides not matched to a gene: 7. Germline V CDR1 and CDR2: DFQATT, SNEGSKA (reference sequence). There are 14 residues in the CDR3. The CDR3 DNA follows: TGCAGTGCTGGGACCAGCGGGGCCACAGATACGCAGTATTTT. Its translation: CSAGTSGATDTQYF.

V usage is TRBV5-1 and J usage is TRBJ2-5, with TRBD2 identical over 7 bases. J was trimmed by 2 bases and V by 4 bases; bases with no gene match: 20. The germline V gene has CDR1 SGHRS and CDR2 YFSETQ. This CDR3 region has 19 residues. Here the CDR3 reads CASSHRRLPGGREQETQYF. For the CDR3, the DNA is TGCGCCAGCAGCCATAGACGACTCCCGGGAGGCAGGGAACAAGAGACCCAGTACTTC.

This clonotype has ten or more counts. This chain uses TRBV9 with TRBJ2-7, with 10 bases matching TRBD2. Germline trimming cut 7 bases from V and 0 bases from J; bases unmatched to any gene: 7. The germline V gene encodes CDR1 SGDLS and CDR2 YYNGEE. CDR3 length equals 15 residues. The CDR3 nucleotides read TGTGCCAGCTCAGAGACTAGCGGGTCCTCCTACGAGCAGTACTTC. Protein product: CASSETSGSSYEQYF.

J is TRBJ2-5 and V is TRBV3-1; no clear D gene. CDR1 is LGHDT, CDR2 YNNKEL, per germline (reference sequence). Trimming took off 1 base at V and 3 bases at J, with 6 bases between the two ends. This CDR3 has 13 residues. CDR3 loop: CASSQAFEETQYF. DNA for the CDR3: TGTGCCAGCAGCCAAGCGTTCGAAGAGACCCAGTACTTC.

This clonotype was observed a few times. V is TRBV11-2 and J is TRBJ1-2; weak D call: TRBD1 (5 bases). Trimming stripped 8 bases from V and 7 bases from J, with 11 bases between. Germline V lookup: CDR1 SGHAT, CDR2 FQNNGV. CDR3 length: 11 amino acids. CDR3 sequence reads: CASGVGGGYTF. The CDR3 region has the DNA TGTGCCAGCGGAGTGGGGGGTGGCTACACCTTC.

This clonotype has only a few counts. The chain has TRBV5-1 and TRBJ2-2; the D gene is possibly TRBD2 (5 bases). V lost 4 bases, J lost 4 bases, and 8 bases lay in between. Germline CDR1 and CDR2: SGHRS and YFSETQ. CDR3 length equals 13 residues. CDR3 sequence reads: CASSPGTTGELFF. DNA for the CDR3: TGCGCCAGCAGCCCGGGAACCACCGGGGAGCTGTTTTTT.

This clonotype was counted only a few times. The rearrangement uses TRBV18 and TRBJ2-7; D perhaps matches TRBD1 (6 bases). The V gene lost 3 bases and the J gene lost 6 bases, with 9 bases spanning the gap. This CDR3 is 12 amino acids long. Germline V lookup: CDR1 KGHSH, CDR2 LQKENI. The CDR3 protein is CASSPAGAEQYF. The CDR3 coding sequence is TGTGCCAGCTCACCTGCAGGGGCCGAGCAGTACTTC.

The chain combines TRBV7-2 with TRBJ2-3; TRBD2 matches 8 bases. Germline V gene data show CDR1 as SGHTA and CDR2 as FQGNSA. The junction had 2 bases not matched to a gene; V was cut back by 4 bases and J by 8 bases. The CDR3 has 12 amino acids. The CDR3 protein is CASSSGTSTQYF. CDR3 bases: TGTGCCAGCAGCTCCGGGACTAGTACGCAGTATTTT.

This rearrangement joins TRBV7-9 to TRBJ2-1; D may be TRBD2 (6 bases). The V end lost 2 bases, the J end lost 5 bases, and 19 bases lay between the germline ends. This CDR3 is 17 amino acids long. CDR1 and CDR2 (germline): SEHNR, FQNEAQ (reference sequence). CDR3 coding DNA: TGTGCCAGCAGCTTATTCGCGGGGAGTCATCCAAACAATGAGCAGTTCTTC. Encoded protein: CASSLFAGSHPNNEQFF.

This clonotype showed up many times. The chain uses TRBV30 and TRBJ1-5; D is undetermined. The CDR3 spans 13 residues. With 1 base removed from V and 7 bases from J, the gap between germline ends came to 11 bases. The germline gives CDR1 GTSNPN, CDR2 SVGIG (reference sequence). The CDR3 reads CAWSAIIGQPQHF. As DNA, the CDR3 is TGTGCCTGGAGTGCCATCATTGGGCAGCCCCAGCATTTT.

The table lists this clonotype with a few counts. The chain couples TRBV12-3 or TRBV12-4 to TRBJ2-5; 10 bases match TRBD2. CDR3 length equals 15 residues. The V segment lost 6 bases and the J segment 5 bases; nucleotides outside the gene matches: 9. The CDR3 DNA sequence: TGTGCCAGCAGCCAACAGCGGGGGGGCCCGGAGACCCAGTACTTC. Encoded protein: CASSQQRGGPETQYF.

The rearrangement links TRBV20-1 to TRBJ1-1; 9 nucleotides match TRBD1. Germline CDR1 is DFQATT and CDR2 is SNEGSKA (reference sequence). Losses at the gene ends were 5 bases for V and 3 bases for J; bases not matched to a gene: 7. The CDR3 length is 14 residues. CDR3 nucleotide sequence: TGCAGTGCTCGGACAGGGGCGAGGGACACTGAAGCTTTCTTT. Translation gives CSARTGARDTEAFF.

The V gene is TRBV18, the J gene TRBJ1-1; D may be TRBD1 (6 bases). V shed 3 bases and J shed 1 base, with 15 bases lying between them. CDR1 is KGHSH, CDR2 LQKENI, per germline. This CDR3 comprises 16 residues. Here the CDR3 DNA reads TGTGCCAGCTCACCCGCGATGGGGGCGGCGAACACTGAAGCTTTCTTT. Amino acids: CASSPAMGAANTEAFF.

The chain recombines TRBV24-1 with TRBJ2-2; perhaps TRBD2 as D (6 bases). Germline assignment: CDR1 KGHDR and CDR2 SFDVKD. The CDR3 totals 18 residues. Trimming took off 5 bases at V and 5 bases at J, with 23 bases between the two ends. The CDR3 DNA reads TGTGCCACCAGTGCCCTCACACGGGGGAATTATTGGACCGGGGAGCTGTTTTTT. Amino acid sequence: CATSALTRGNYWTGELFF.

CDR3 amino acids: CASKIYEQYF. CDR3 DNA sequence: TGTGCCAGTAAGATTTACGAGCAGTACTTC. V usage is TRBV2 and J usage is TRBJ2-7; D is unclear. Germline assignment: CDR1 SNHLY and CDR2 FYNNEI. V gave up 9 bases and J gave up 4 bases, with 7 bases separating them. The CDR3 contains 10 residues.

The CDR3, as DNA: TGCGCCAGCAGCCAAGTAGTTTGGGAGCGGCGGTATTTT. This codes for CASSQVVWERRYF. The rearrangement joins TRBV4-3 to TRBJ2-3; a weak D match, TRBD2 (5 bases). Trimming removed 1 base at V and 14 bases at J, with 16 bases between. Germline assignment: CDR1 LGHNA and CDR2 YSLEER. The CDR3 is 13 amino acids.

The table lists this clonotype with a few counts. The chain couples TRBV3-1 to TRBJ1-2; 9 bases are a match to TRBD1. CDR1 and CDR2 from the germline V gene are LGHDT and YNNKEL (reference sequence). The CDR3 loop spans 16 amino acids. The junction had 12 bases not matched to a gene; V was cut back by 4 bases and J by 6 bases. Here the CDR3 DNA reads TGTGCCAGCAGCCCGACCCACAGGGGGCGAAGGAATGGCTACACCTTC. It specifies CASSPTHRGRRNGYTF. The complete variable domain, with remaining parts taken from reference TRBV3-1 and TRBJ1-2, reads DTAVSQTPKYLVTQMGNDKSIKCEQNLGHDTMYWYKQDSKKFLKIMFSYNNKELIINETVPNRFSPKSPDKAHLNLHINSLELGDSAVYFCASSPTHRGRRNGYTFGSGTRLTVV.

This chain connects TRBV20-1 to TRBJ2-5; 9 positions match TRBD2. Germline lookup yields CDR1 DFQATT and CDR2 SNEGSKA (reference sequence). The CDR3 has 14 residues. This CDR3 is CSVGGGRVQETQYF. The CDR3 nucleotides are TGCAGCGTGGGGGGCGGGAGGGTCCAAGAGACCCAGTACTTC.

The rearrangement joins TRBV21-1 to TRBJ1-6; TRBD1 is the table's D call and was not checked against the DNA. TRBV21-1 is assigned pseudogene status. This CDR3 region has 16 residues. CDR3 DNA sequence: TGTGCCAGCAGCAAAGGGGCGCCGGACAGTAATTCACCCCTCCACTTT. Encoded protein: CASSKGAPDSNSPLHF.

In this sample, this clonotype turned up a few times. The CDR3 here is CASSLVGQGIAQQFF. The CDR3 DNA reads TGTGCCAGCAGCTTAGTGGGCCAGGGTATAGCCCAGCAGTTCTTC. The rearrangement joins TRBV13 to TRBJ2-1; D possibly corresponds to TRBD1 (5 bases). This CDR3 has 15 amino acids. Germline CDR1 and CDR2: PRHDT and FYEKMQ (reference sequence). Trimming pared 1 base from V and 11 bases from J, leaving 18 bases between. Filled out from reference TRBV13 and TRBJ2-1, the complete variable domain reads AAGVIQSPRHLIKEKRETATLKCYPIPRHDTVYWYQQGPGQDPQFLISFYEKMQSDKGSIPDRFSAQQFSDYHSELNMSSLELGDSALYFCASSLVGQGIAQQFFGPGTRLTVL.

This chain connects TRBV6-2 or TRBV6-3 to TRBJ2-7; 10 nucleotides agree with TRBD2. The V gene's germline CDR1 is MNHEY and CDR2 SVGEGT. CDR3 length: 14 amino acids. The V gene end was trimmed by 6 bases and the J gene end by 4 bases; junction bases not matched to a gene: 6. CDR3 in DNA: TGTGCCAGCAGAACTAGCGGGACGGTTTACGAGCAGTACTTC. Translating gives CASRTSGTVYEQYF.

This clonotype was detected a few times. V and J are TRBV7-9 and TRBJ2-5; D not certain. Trimming pared 2 bases from V and 5 bases from J, leaving 18 bases between. Germline V gives CDR1 SEHNR, CDR2 FQNEAQ (reference sequence). This CDR3 has 16 residues. DNA of the CDR3: TGTGCCAGCAGCTTAAACCATGGCAGCCCTGTGGAGACCCAGTACTTC. Its protein product is CASSLNHGSPVETQYF.